This T cell receptor beta chain is drawn from a study of PD-1 blockade in classical Hodgkin lymphoma. Method: immunoSEQ multiplex PCR; TCRdb's copy keeps in-frame clones and lacks some. Among roughly 20,000 clones, around 83% were seen once, and the ten largest hold 10% to 15%. Regarding this clone: Its target is unknown.

The time point denotes: cycle 4 day 1 (C4D1), after more than five weeks of nivolumab. Each patient relapsed following autologous stem cell transplantation, and prior brentuximab vedotin exposure differed. Findings of the study overall: Diminished baseline TCR diversity has been reported in newly diagnosed patients relative to healthy donors.

Germline V CDR1 and CDR2: KGHSH, LQKENI. V lost 4 bases to trimming and J lost 4 bases; unmatched junction nucleotides: 3. CDR3 length: 13 amino acids. The TCR was taken from a human donor with classical Hodgkin lymphoma. Sample: peripheral blood mononuclear cells (PBMCs), taken before the fourth cycle of nivolumab. This sequence joins TRBV18 and TRBJ2-7, with 8 bases fitting TRBD2. For the CDR3, the DNA is TGTGCCAGCTCACGGGGACTAGAGTACGAGCAGTACTTC. Protein: CASSRGLEYEQYF.